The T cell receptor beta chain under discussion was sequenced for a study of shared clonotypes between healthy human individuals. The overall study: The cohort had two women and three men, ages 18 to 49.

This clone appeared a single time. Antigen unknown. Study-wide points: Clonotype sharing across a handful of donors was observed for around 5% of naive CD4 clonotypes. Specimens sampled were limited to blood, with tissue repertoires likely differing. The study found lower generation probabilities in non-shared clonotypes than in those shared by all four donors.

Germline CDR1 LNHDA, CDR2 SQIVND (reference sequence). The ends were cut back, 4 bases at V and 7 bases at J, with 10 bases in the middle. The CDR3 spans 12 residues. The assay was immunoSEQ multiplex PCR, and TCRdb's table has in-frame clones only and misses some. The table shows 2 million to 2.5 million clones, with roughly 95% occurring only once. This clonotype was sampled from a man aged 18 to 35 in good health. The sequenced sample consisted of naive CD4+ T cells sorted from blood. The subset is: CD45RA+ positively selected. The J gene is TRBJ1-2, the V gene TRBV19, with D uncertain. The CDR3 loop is CASSKSEVGYTF. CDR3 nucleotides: TGTGCCAGTAGTAAATCAGAGGTTGGCTACACCTTC.